The entry below describes one T cell receptor beta chain. Original analysis: Nucleated cell counts were estimated from reference gene primer amplification. The assay was immunoSEQ multiplex PCR, and TCRdb's table has in-frame clones only and misses some. Clone size and V and J calls were adopted from that table, with D and trimming inferred from the DNA. Among about 240,000 clones listed, approximately 90% were seen once. The sample belongs to a study of blood T cell repertoires in COVID-19. Study in general: Material from acute and convalescent COVID-19 was sourced from the United States, Italy and Spain. In each case, the material was cDNA or gDNA derived from T cells, B-cell-depleted T cells, or PBMCs.

The sequence was collected from a man aged 60-69 years who had recovered from COVID-19. The sample consisted of peripheral blood.

Here the CDR3 reads CATSDPGTSGGETQYF. For the CDR3, the DNA is TGTGCCACCAGTGATCCCGGGACTAGCGGGGGGGAGACCCAGTACTTC. J is TRBJ2-5 and V is TRBV24-1, with TRBD2 matching over 15 bases. The germline gives CDR1 KGHDR, CDR2 SFDVKD. Trimming cost V 3 bases and J 5 bases; bases outside gene matches: 3. The CDR3 is 16 residues long.